This T cell receptor beta chain was sequenced for a study of cytotoxic CD8 clonotypes in ibrutinib-treated CLL. Study-level points and caveats: Researchers report that baseline clonality outpaced age-matched healthy donors and tracked circulating CD8+ T-cell counts.

Germline V gives CDR1 SGHTA, CDR2 FQGTGA. The CDR3 is made up of 13 amino acids. Trimming took 5 bases from V and 8 from J, leaving 15 bases between them. TCRdb's table, derived via immunoSEQ multiplex PCR, lists solely in-frame clones and lacks some. The data hold about 160,000 clones, with under 90% observed a single time. As concerns this clone: Its antigen is unidentified.

The source was PBMCs, collected after 24 months of ibrutinib treatment. This rearrangement joins TRBV7-3 to TRBJ1-2; no reliable D call. This clonotype was sampled from a human donor with chronic lymphocytic leukemia. The CDR3 DNA follows: TGTGCCAGCAGCCTCTCTCTATTCGCCGGCTACACCTTC. This encodes CASSLSLFAGYTF.